This TCR beta chain was documented in a study of chemoradiotherapy in HPV16-positive cancers. Study overall: Functional T-cell assays on a couple of HPV16-positive patients' cells defined candidate HPV-specific clones and common TCR motifs. General study findings and limits: Candidate HPV-specific clones and E7-related TCR motifs grew in tumor during treatment. Better recurrence-free survival went with HPV-responsive T-cell expansion in HPV16-positive patients.

Sequencing was performed with immunoSEQ multiplex PCR; in TCRdb, only in-frame clones are kept and a portion is missing. The sample shows 40,000 to 65,000 clones, more than 75% of them seen only once. In germline, CDR1 is KGHSH, CDR2 LQKENI. V shed 2 bases and J shed 1 base, with 2 bases lying between them. CDR3 length: 13 amino acids. Note on this clone: What it recognizes is unknown.

The chain combines TRBV18 with TRBJ2-2, with D uncertain. The TCR sequence derives from a human donor with HPV-associated anogenital cancer. This material consisted of blood, taken from a patient who underwent chemoradiotherapy. For the CDR3, the DNA is TGTGCCAGCTCACCAGGGAACACCGGGGAGCTGTTTTTT. It is translated as CASSPGNTGELFF.